The 24 T cell receptor beta chains below were found in one sample sequenced in a study of metastatic and nonmetastatic thyroid tumors. Each patient went into thyroid surgery without having received any treatment. TCRdb called clones again from the PCR reads with MiXCR. The sample lists fewer than 40,000 clones, less than 40% occurring once. Sequenced: tumor tissue. The receptor source for this set is a female donor with papillary thyroid cancer or a benign thyroid nodule (not recorded which). Some clones in this sample may be carry-over from other donors' samples.

The chain combines TRBV20-1 with TRBJ2-7, with TRBD2 as a possible D gene (5 bases). CDR3 size: 14 residues. Germline assignment: CDR1 DFQATT and CDR2 SNEGSKA (reference sequence). Trimming cost V 2 bases and J 1 base, with 12 bases left between them. CDR3 nucleotides: TGCAGTGCTAGACTGGCGGAGCGGTCCTACGAGCAGTACTTC. Protein sequence: CSARLAERSYEQYF.

This clone showed up just once. The rearrangement links TRBV7-8 to TRBJ2-7; D not resolved. CDR3 length: 15 amino acids. Germline V gene lookup returns CDR1 SGHVS and CDR2 FQNEAQ. V was clipped by 4 bases and J by 0 bases, with 13 bases between them. The CDR3 coding sequence is TGTGCCAGCAGCTCCAGATTGAGGAGCTCCTACGAGCAGTACTTC. It is translated as CASSSRLRSSYEQYF.

A note on this clone: Other DNA sequences in this specimen translate into the identical CDR3. This chain connects TRBV27 to TRBJ1-1, with 7 bases aligning to TRBD1. CDR1 is MNHEY and CDR2 is SMNVEV in the germline V gene (reference sequence). V shed 7 bases and J 4 bases; nucleotides not matched to a gene: 6. The CDR3 sequence is 13 residues long. This chain's CDR3 is CASKRQGGTEAFF. CDR3 in DNA: TGTGCCAGCAAGAGACAGGGCGGCACTGAAGCTTTCTTT.

V usage is TRBV4-1 and J usage is TRBJ2-3, with 14 bases aligning to TRBD2. With V trimmed by 4 bases and J by 0 bases, 6 bases remained unmatched. Germline V gives CDR1 MGHRA, CDR2 YSYEKL. The CDR3 runs 18 residues. Here the CDR3 DNA reads TGCGCCAGCAGCCTCGGACTAGCGGGAGGACCTAGCACAGATACGCAGTATTTT. Translating gives CASSLGLAGGPSTDTQYF.

Note on this clone: A junction end diverges from the germline sequence, so it may reflect a read error. The gene calls are TRBV20-1 and TRBJ2-7; 10 bases match TRBD2. The CDR3 totals 13 residues. CDR1 is DFQATT and CDR2 is SNEGSKA in the germline V gene (reference sequence). CDR3 region: CSAAGTSVSMGDF. The CDR3 DNA sequence: TGCAGTGCTGCCGGGACTAGCGTTTCCATGGGGGACTTC.

The chain recombines TRBV30 with TRBJ1-5, with D possibly being TRBD1 (6 bases). The germline gives CDR1 GTSNPN, CDR2 SVGIG (reference sequence). The CDR3 is 15 residues long. Trimming removed 1 base from V and 8 bases from J, with 18 bases in between. The CDR3 spells CAWSGGKQGREPQHF. Written as DNA, the CDR3 is TGTGCCTGGAGTGGTGGAAAACAGGGTCGTGAGCCCCAGCATTTT. The whole variable domain, remainder taken from reference TRBV30 and TRBJ1-5, is SQTIHQWPATLVQPVGSPLSLECTVEGTSNPNLYWYRQAAGRGLQLLFYSVGIGQISSEVPQNLSASRPQDRQFILSSKKLLLSDSGFYLCAWSGGKQGREPQHFGDGTRLSIL.

The genes are TRBV12-3 or TRBV12-4 and TRBJ2-1; D may be TRBD2 (6 bases). This CDR3 region has 11 residues. V gave up 4 bases and J gave up 8 bases, with 6 bases separating them. The CDR3 protein is CASSSSDEQFF. The CDR3, as DNA: TGTGCCAGCAGTTCTAGCGATGAGCAGTTCTTC.

The V and J genes are TRBV6-1 and TRBJ1-6; D remains ambiguous. From germline, CDR1 is MNHNS and CDR2 SASEGT. There are 12 residues in the CDR3. V was pared by 6 bases and J by 14 bases, with 14 bases between. The CDR3 reads CASRPGPPTLHF. CDR3 nucleotides: TGTGCCAGCAGGCCAGGACCCCCAACCCTCCACTTT.

The CDR3 loop is CASGLVPNQGETQYF. CDR3 DNA: TGTGCTAGTGGTTTGGTCCCCAACCAGGGGGAGACCCAGTACTTC. The chain combines TRBV12-5 with TRBJ2-5, with D possibly TRBD1 on 6 matching bases. V was pared by 0 bases and J by 5 bases, with 13 bases between. Looked up from germline, CDR1 is LGHNT and CDR2 is FRNRAP. The CDR3 is made up of 15 amino acids.

The chain employs TRBV11-1 and TRBJ2-7, with 9 bases identical to TRBD2. V dropped 2 bases and J dropped 7; count of bases not matched to a gene: 12. The CDR3 contains 16 residues. Per germline, CDR1 SGHAT and CDR2 FQDESV (reference sequence). The CDR3 DNA reads TGTGCCAGCAGCTTAAACTCTGCGGGGGGGCTGACGGAGCAGTACTTC. It yields the protein CASSLNSAGGLTEQYF. The variable domain in full, with the rest retrieved from reference TRBV11-1 and TRBJ2-7, is EAEVAQSPRYKITEKSQAVAFWCDPISGHATLYWYRQILGQGPELLVQFQDESVVDDSQLPKDRFSAERLKGVDSTLKIQPAELGDSAMYLCASSLNSAGGLTEQYFGPGTRLTVT.

The rearrangement joins TRBV6-1 to TRBJ2-1; tentatively, D is TRBD1 or TRBD2 (5 bases each). With 1 base removed from V and 13 bases from J, the gap between germline ends came to 11 bases. This CDR3 contains 12 residues. Germline CDR1 reads MNHNS; CDR2 reads SASEGT. CDR3 bases: TGTGCCAGCAGTGAAGTTCGGGACGTACAGTTCTTC. This encodes CASSEVRDVQFF.

The table lists this clone with many counts. The V and J genes are TRBV5-5 and TRBJ2-7; D remains ambiguous. Germline V gene lookup returns CDR1 SGHKS and CDR2 YYEKEE (reference sequence). V was trimmed by 3 bases and J by 0 bases, leaving 7 bases between them. The CDR3 extends over 13 amino acids. DNA of the CDR3: TGTGCCAGCAGCTGCGGCAGCTCCTACGAGCAGTACTTC. It yields the protein CASSCGSSYEQYF.

This clone was seen only once. The CDR3 reads CASSLDAQRAQHF. Written as DNA, the CDR3 is TGTGCCAGCAGCTTGGACGCCCAACGGGCCCAGCATTTT. The chain is built from TRBV7-2 and TRBJ1-5; no definite D call. The germline V gene has CDR1 SGHTA and CDR2 FQGNSA. V lost 3 bases, J lost 11 bases, and 14 bases lay in between. The length of the CDR3 is 13 residues.

This clone was seen more than once but under ten times. The chain joins TRBV7-2 to TRBJ1-2; D is perhaps TRBD1 (6 bases). The V and J ends lost 0 bases and 2 bases respectively, with 10 bases between them. The CDR3 extends over 15 amino acids. Germline V gene lookup returns CDR1 SGHTA and CDR2 FQGNSA. CDR3 in DNA: TGTGCCAGCAGCTTAGCCGGGGGCGGCAACTATGGCTACACCTTC. Encoded protein: CASSLAGGGNYGYTF.

This clone occurred a few times. The V gene is TRBV6-2 or TRBV6-3, the J gene TRBJ1-6, with D uncertain. The germline V and J ends were trimmed by 7 bases and 15 bases, with 13 bases remaining between them. CDR3 size: 11 residues. Germline V gives CDR1 MNHEY, CDR2 SVGEGT. The CDR3 DNA sequence: TGTGCCAGCACAACCGGAGAGGGCCTCCACTTT. Its protein is CASTTGEGLHF.

The CDR3, as DNA: TGTGCCTGGAGTCCACAGGCCAACACTGAAGCTTTCTTT. Translation gives CAWSPQANTEAFF. The chain employs TRBV30 and TRBJ1-1; TRBD1 might be the D (5 bases). Trimming pared 2 bases from V and 2 bases from J, leaving 9 bases between. The CDR3 loop spans 13 amino acids. Germline V CDR1 and CDR2: GTSNPN, SVGIG (reference sequence).

V usage is TRBV28 and J usage is TRBJ1-2; D is ambiguous. V was shortened by 6 bases and J by 3 bases, with 17 bases between the two germline ends. Germline V lookup: CDR1 MDHEN, CDR2 SYDVKM. The CDR3 runs to 15 residues. The CDR3 DNA follows: TGTGCCAGCAGGGATCGCGGCCTTGGGTACTATGGCTACACCTTC. This sequence encodes CASRDRGLGYYGYTF.

CDR3 bases: TGTGCCAGCAGCTTAGGGGCTCCCGGGGGGTACACCGGGGAGCTGTTTTTT. The encoded protein is CASSLGAPGGYTGELFF. The rearrangement uses TRBV11-2 and TRBJ2-2; 7 bases are shared with TRBD2. The CDR3 totals 17 residues. V trimming: 1 base; J trimming: 3 bases; junction bases outside the gene matches: 8. Germline lookup yields CDR1 SGHAT and CDR2 FQNNGV.

The gene calls are TRBV6-2 or TRBV6-3 and TRBJ2-2; 10 bases match TRBD2. Losses at the gene ends were 0 bases for V and 3 bases for J; bases not matched to a gene: 4. Germline CDR1 reads MNHEY; CDR2 reads SVGEGT. This CDR3 has 17 amino acids. The DNA for the CDR3 is TGTGCCAGCAGTTACTCAGCGGGGGGGCCTCACACCGGGGAGCTGTTTTTT. This sequence encodes CASSYSAGGPHTGELFF.

This clone was counted a few times. This chain joins TRBV28 and TRBJ2-7; D may correspond to TRBD1 or TRBD2 (5 bases each). The CDR3 is made up of 14 amino acids. The V gene lost 4 bases and the J gene lost 5 bases, with 15 bases spanning the gap. Germline V lookup: CDR1 MDHEN, CDR2 SYDVKM. CDR3 bases: TGTGCCAGCAGTTCAGGGAGCGGTCCGAACGAGCAGTACTTC. It is translated as CASSSGSGPNEQYF.

This clone has a handful of counts. This chain joins TRBV12-3 or TRBV12-4 and TRBJ2-7; D ambiguous. The germline V and J ends were trimmed by 10 bases and 3 bases, with 10 bases remaining between them. The CDR3 is 11 amino acids. The CDR3 here is CAITSDYEQYF. CDR3 DNA sequence: TGTGCCATCACATCCGACTACGAGCAGTACTTC.

This chain connects TRBV6-5 to TRBJ1-6; a possible D gene is TRBD1 (6 bases). Trimming took off 4 bases at V and 7 bases at J, with 17 bases between the two ends. CDR3 length: 16 residues. Germline V CDR1 and CDR2: MNHEY, SVGAGI. CDR3 DNA sequence: TGTGCCAGCAGTTTGAAGGTCTCCGGGGGCAATTCACCCCTCCACTTT. Amino acid sequence: CASSLKVSGGNSPLHF.

The gene calls are TRBV3-1 and TRBJ1-2; the match to TRBD1 covers 11 bases. CDR1 LGHDT and CDR2 YNNKEL come from the germline V gene (reference sequence). Germline trimming cut 3 bases from V and 2 bases from J; bases unmatched to any gene: 8. This CDR3 has 17 residues. CDR3 nucleotide sequence: TGTGCCAGCAGCCAGATTGGACAGGGGGCGCCGAACTATGGCTACACCTTC. Translated: CASSQIGQGAPNYGYTF.

The chain uses TRBV5-5 and TRBJ2-7; D call uncertain. Per the germline V gene, CDR1 is SGHKS and CDR2 is YYEKEE (reference sequence). The CDR3 totals 14 residues. Trimming took off 7 bases at V and 6 bases at J, with 20 bases between the two ends. In DNA form, the CDR3 reads TGTGCCAGCCGGTCGTTAGGGTTGGGGTTCGAGCAGTACTTC. It codes for CASRSLGLGFEQYF.